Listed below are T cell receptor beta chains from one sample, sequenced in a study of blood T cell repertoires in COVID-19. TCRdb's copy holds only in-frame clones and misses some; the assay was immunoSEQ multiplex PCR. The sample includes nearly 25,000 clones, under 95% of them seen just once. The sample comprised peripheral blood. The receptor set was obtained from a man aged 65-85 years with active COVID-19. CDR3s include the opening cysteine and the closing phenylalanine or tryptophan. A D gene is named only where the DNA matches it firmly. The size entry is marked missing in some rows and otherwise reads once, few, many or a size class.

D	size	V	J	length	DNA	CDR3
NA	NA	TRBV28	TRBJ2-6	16	TGTGCCAGCAGTCCCCCCTCGGGTCCCGGGGCCAACGTCCTGACTTTC	CASSPPSGPGANVLTF
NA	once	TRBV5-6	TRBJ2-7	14	TGTGCCAGCAGCTTGTCTTTGTCTTTTTACGAGCAGTACTTC	CASSLSLSFYEQYF
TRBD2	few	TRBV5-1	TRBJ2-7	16	TGCGCCAGCAGCTTGGCTTCTAGCGGGAGGGGCTACGAGCAGTACTTC	CASSLASSGRGYEQYF
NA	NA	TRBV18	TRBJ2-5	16	TGTGCCAGCTCACCGACGAGGGGGGGACTGTGGGAGACCCAGTACTTC	CASSPTRGGLWETQYF
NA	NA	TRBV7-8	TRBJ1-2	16	TGTGCCAGCAGCTCGCAGGGACACCTGAAGAACTATGGCTACACCTTC	CASSSQGHLKNYGYTF
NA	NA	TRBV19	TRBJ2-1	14	TGTGCCAGTAGTATAGGCGGGGGCGGCAATGAGCAGTTCTTC	CASSIGGGGNEQFF
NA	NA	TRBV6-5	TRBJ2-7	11	TGTGCCAGCAGAACATATTACGAGCAGTACTTC	CASRTYYEQYF
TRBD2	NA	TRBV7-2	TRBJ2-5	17	TGTGCCAGCATCCCCTATGGGCCGGCGGGAGGGGGGGAGACCCAGTACTTC	CASIPYGPAGGGETQYF
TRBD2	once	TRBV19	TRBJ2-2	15	TGTGCCAGTACCCAAAAACTAGCGGGAGGCGGGGAGCTGTTTTTT	CASTQKLAGGGELFF
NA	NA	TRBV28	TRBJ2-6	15	TGTGCCAGCGGCAGGAGGTACTCTGGGGCCAACGTCCTGACTTTC	CASGRRYSGANVLTF
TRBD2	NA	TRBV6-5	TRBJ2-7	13	TGTGCCAGCGAATGGCGGGAGGGCTACGAGCAGTACTTC	CASEWREGYEQYF
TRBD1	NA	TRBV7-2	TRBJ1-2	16	TGTGCCAGCAGCCCTGACAGGGTTAGAGCTAACTATGGCTACACCTTC	CASSPDRVRANYGYTF
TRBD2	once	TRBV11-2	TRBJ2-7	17	TGTGCCAGCAGCTCCCTCGGACTAGCGGGAGGTGTCTACGAGCAGTACTTC	CASSSLGLAGGVYEQYF
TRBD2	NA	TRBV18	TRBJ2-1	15	TGTGCCAGCTCGCCACCGGGACTAGCTTACAATGAGCAGTTCTTC	CASSPPGLAYNEQFF
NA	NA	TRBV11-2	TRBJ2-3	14	TGTGCCAGCAGCTTCCGTCTTCGCACAGATACGCAGTATTTT	CASSFRLRTDTQYF
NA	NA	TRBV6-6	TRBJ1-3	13	TGTGCCAGCAGGCGCGAGCGCGGAAACACCATATATTTT	CASRRERGNTIYF
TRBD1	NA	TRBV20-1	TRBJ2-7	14	TGCAGTGCTAGTTGGACAGGGGTAATCTACGAGCAGTACTTC	CSASWTGVIYEQYF
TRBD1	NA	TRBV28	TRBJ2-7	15	TGTGCCAGCAGTTTAACCGGGACAGGGACCTACGAGCAGTACTTC	CASSLTGTGTYEQYF
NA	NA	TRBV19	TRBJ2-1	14	TGTGCCAGTACCCCCTCCCAGGGTGGCGGTGAGCAGTTCTTC	CASTPSQGGGEQFF
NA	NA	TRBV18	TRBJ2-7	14	TGTGCCAGCTCAATTACCCAGGAGGGCTACGAGCAGTACTTC	CASSITQEGYEQYF
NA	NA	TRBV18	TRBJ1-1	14	TGTGCCAGCTCACTCCCGCGACAGAACACTGAAGCTTTCTTT	CASSLPRQNTEAFF
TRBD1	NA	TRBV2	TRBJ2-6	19	TGTGCCAGCAGCTACCACCCGGGACAGGGTCTATCTGGGGCCAACGTCCTGACTTTC	CASSYHPGQGLSGANVLTF
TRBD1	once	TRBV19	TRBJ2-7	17	TGTGCCAGCCGAGGGGGCGGCGGGACAGGGTCCTCCTACGAGCAGTACTTC	CASRGGGGTGSSYEQYF
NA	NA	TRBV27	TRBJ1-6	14	TGTGCCACCCGAGGGTTGCAAAGGGATTCACCCCTCCACTTT	CATRGLQRDSPLHF
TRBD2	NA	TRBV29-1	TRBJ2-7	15	TGCAGCGTCAAAGGGACTAGCGGGACCTCCTACGAGCAGTACTTC	CSVKGTSGTSYEQYF
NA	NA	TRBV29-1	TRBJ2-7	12	TGCAGCGTTGAAGCCTCCCCCTACGAGCAGTACTTC	CSVEASPYEQYF
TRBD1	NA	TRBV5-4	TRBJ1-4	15	TGTGCCAGCAGCTTTGGCGGGACAGGCCAAGAAAAACTGTTTTTT	CASSFGGTGQEKLFF
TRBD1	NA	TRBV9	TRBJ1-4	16	TGTGCCAGCAGCGTAGCTGTGGGACAGGGGTGGGAAAAACTGTTTTTT	CASSVAVGQGWEKLFF
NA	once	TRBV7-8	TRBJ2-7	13	TGTGCCAGCAGCTTAAGCCAGCGGACCGAGCAGTACTTC	CASSLSQRTEQYF
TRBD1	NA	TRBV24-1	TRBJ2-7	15	TGTGCCACCAGTGAGAGGGCAGGGGGCTCCTACGAGCAGTACTTC	CATSERAGGSYEQYF
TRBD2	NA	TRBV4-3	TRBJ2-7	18	TGCGCCAGCAGCCAAGACCCGCCGGGCCTAGCGGGAAATAACGAGCAGTACTTC	CASSQDPPGLAGNNEQYF
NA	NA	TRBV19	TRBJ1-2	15	TGTGCCAGTAACCTACTAGTAGGGCAAAGTTATGGCTACACCTTC	CASNLLVGQSYGYTF
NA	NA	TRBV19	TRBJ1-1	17	TGTGCCAGTAGTACCCGAACGATACCACGGGCGGGCACTGAAGCTTTCTTT	CASSTRTIPRAGTEAFF
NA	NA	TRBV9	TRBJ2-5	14	TGTGCCAGCAGCCCTCGGTCGTACCAAGAGACCCAGTACTTC	CASSPRSYQETQYF
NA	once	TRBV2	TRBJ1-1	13	TGTGCCAGCAGACGAGAGGGGGACACTGAAGCTTTCTTT	CASRREGDTEAFF
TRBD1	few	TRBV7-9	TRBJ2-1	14	TGTGCCAGCACCCAGACAGGGTCCTACAATGAGCAGTTCTTC	CASTQTGSYNEQFF
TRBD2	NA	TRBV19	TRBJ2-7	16	TGTGCCAGTAGTTATGCATCGGCGGGGGAGACCTACGAGCAGTACTTC	CASSYASAGETYEQYF
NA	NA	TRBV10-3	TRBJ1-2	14	TGTGCCATCAGAGGGAAGGGGTCAGTCTATGGCTACACCTTC	CAIRGKGSVYGYTF
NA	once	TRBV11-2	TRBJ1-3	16	TGTGCCAGCAGCTTACGCGCGGTTAGGTCTGGAAACACCATATATTTT	CASSLRAVRSGNTIYF
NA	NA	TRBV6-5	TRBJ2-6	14	TGTGCCAGCAGTCGGGTGGCTGGGGCCAACGTCCTGACTTTC	CASSRVAGANVLTF
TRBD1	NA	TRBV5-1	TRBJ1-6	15	TGCGCCAGCAGCCCGGTGGGGACAGGGAGCTCACCCCTCCACTTT	CASSPVGTGSSPLHF
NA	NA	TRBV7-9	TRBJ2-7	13	TGTGCCAGCAGCTTCGAGACTAGGGTCGAGCAGTACTTC	CASSFETRVEQYF
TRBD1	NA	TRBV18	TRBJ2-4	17	TGTGCCAGCTCACCCCGGGGACAGGGGGCTTTTGGAAACATTCAGTACTTC	CASSPRGQGAFGNIQYF